What follows are 5 T cell receptor beta chains derived from one specimen sequenced in a study of T cells after yellow fever vaccination. TCRdb called the 5' RACE reads again in MiXCR, with one record for every CDR3 protein. The table includes some 320,000 distinct CDR3 sequences, about 9.5% detected once. The sample in question was PBMCs, obtained on the day of the first yellow fever vaccination. All receptors derive from a young man who received the YFV17D yellow fever vaccine.

The chain joins TRBV7-2 to TRBJ2-1, with D possibly being TRBD2 (7 bases). Trimming took 3 bases from V and 8 from J, leaving 14 bases between them. This CDR3 contains 14 residues. The germline V gene has CDR1 SGHTA and CDR2 FQGNSA. The CDR3 sequence: CASSFAGAVHEQFF. CDR3 coding DNA: TGTGCCAGCAGCTTTGCGGGGGCCGTTCATGAGCAGTTCTTC.

CDR3: CSAITPGLAPYEQYF. The CDR3 bases are TGCAGTGCTATCACTCCGGGACTAGCGCCCTACGAGCAGTACTTC. V usage is TRBV20-1 and J usage is TRBJ2-7, with 10 bases fitting TRBD2. Unmatched junction bases numbered 8, after V lost 4 bases and J lost 2 bases. Germline loops: CDR1 DFQATT, CDR2 SNEGSKA (reference sequence). This CDR3 spans 15 amino acids.

The sample holds many counts of this clonotype. This chain joins TRBV12-3 or TRBV12-4 and TRBJ1-2; D is possibly TRBD1 (5 bases). There are 13 residues in the CDR3. Trimming removed 6 bases from V and 4 bases from J, with 12 bases in between. CDR3 nucleotide sequence: TGTGCCAGCAGCCGACAGAGCTTCTATGGCTACACCTTC. Translating it yields CASSRQSFYGYTF.

Only a few counts were recorded for this clonotype. The chain is built from TRBV7-2 and TRBJ1-2; TRBD1 matches at 11 bases. V gave up 10 bases and J gave up 5 bases; unmatched junction bases: 9. The germline CDR1 and CDR2 sequences are SGHTA and FQGNSA. The CDR3 spans 14 residues. For the CDR3, the DNA is TGTGCCACCAGGACAGGGGGCGGACTATATGGCTACACCTTC. This translates into CATRTGGGLYGYTF.

This clonotype was seen ten or more times. The chain combines TRBV5-5 with TRBJ2-1; possibly TRBD1 or TRBD2 for D (5 bases each). V was pared by 4 bases and J by 4 bases, with 15 bases between. Germline CDR1 reads SGHKS; CDR2 reads YYEKEE (reference sequence). The CDR3 spans 15 residues. The CDR3 nucleotides are TGTGCCAGCAGCCCCCGGGACGGAGGATACAATGAGCAGTTCTTC. It encodes CASSPRDGGYNEQFF.